Below, 23 T cell receptor beta chains from the same sample are listed, as sequenced in a study of early stage breast cancer tumors. The method was immunoSEQ multiplex PCR; TCRdb's version includes in-frame clones alone and lacks a portion of them. The sample yields under 75,000 clones, over 60% seen once. The sample consisted of blood. The source is a person aged 25 to 40 with breast cancer.

This chain connects TRBV10-1 to TRBJ1-2, with TRBD1 matching over 7 bases. The CDR3 length is 16 residues. The germline V gene encodes CDR1 WNHNN and CDR2 SYGVQD (reference sequence). Unmatched junction bases numbered 7, after V lost 2 bases and J lost 1 base. CDR3 bases: TGCGCCAGCAGTGAGCCATTCCGGGACAGTAACTATGGCTACACCTTC. Translating it yields CASSEPFRDSNYGYTF.

This clone was recorded only once. The V call is TRBV7-9, the J call TRBJ2-1, with 11 bases identical to TRBD2. Unmatched junction bases numbered 12, after V lost 1 base and J lost 7 bases. CDR1 and CDR2 from the germline V gene are SEHNR and FQNEAQ (reference sequence). The CDR3 covers 18 residues. CDR3 loop: CASSLVRGLADLGNEQFF. The CDR3 DNA sequence: TGTGCCAGCAGCTTAGTTCGGGGACTAGCGGATCTAGGAAATGAGCAGTTCTTC.

The genes are TRBV6-1 and TRBJ2-7; D gene ambiguous. The CDR3 spans 13 residues. Between the trimmed V and J ends, which lost 1 base and 3 bases, there was a span of 7 bases. The V gene's germline CDR1 is MNHNS and CDR2 SASEGT. The CDR3 nucleotides are TGTGCCAGCAGTGAAGATAGCCACTACGAGCAGTACTTC. Protein sequence: CASSEDSHYEQYF.

J is TRBJ1-5 and V is TRBV7-2, with D maybe TRBD1 (5 bases). V gave up 3 bases and J gave up 2 bases, with 8 bases separating them. The CDR3 runs 14 residues. Germline V lookup: CDR1 SGHTA, CDR2 FQGNSA. The CDR3 DNA reads TGTGCCAGCAGCTTCGACAGAGGCAATCAGCCCCAGCATTTT. Its translation is CASSFDRGNQPQHF. Full variable domain (remainder filled in from reference TRBV7-2 and TRBJ1-5): GAGVSQSPSNKVTEKGKDVELRCDPISGHTALYWYRQSLGQGLEFLIYFQGNSAPDKSGLPSDRFSAERTGGSVSTLTIQRTQQEDSAVYLCASSFDRGNQPQHFGDGTRLSIL.

This chain joins TRBV5-1 and TRBJ1-1; perhaps TRBD1 as D (5 bases). V was cut by 4 bases and J by 1 base, with 11 bases left in between. The CDR3 runs 14 residues. The V gene's germline CDR1 is SGHRS and CDR2 YFSETQ. CDR3 DNA: TGCGCCAGCAGCGCCGACAGTCAGAACACTGAAGCTTTCTTT. It translates to CASSADSQNTEAFF.

The J gene is TRBJ2-7, the V gene TRBV7-6; 8 bases line up with TRBD1. The germline V gene has CDR1 SGHVS and CDR2 FNYEAQ. Unmatched junction bases numbered 15, after V lost 5 bases and J lost 9 bases. The CDR3 loop spans 15 amino acids. The CDR3 nucleotides are TGTGCCAGCAGCCTCCCAGGGACAGGCCCCTATGGGCAGTACTTC. Translated: CASSLPGTGPYGQYF.

The rearrangement joins TRBV9 to TRBJ2-3, with TRBD2 matching 11 bases. Per germline, CDR1 SGDLS and CDR2 YYNGEE. CDR3 length: 19 amino acids. V was pared by 2 bases and J by 6 bases, with 17 bases of the junction left unmatched. CDR3 sequence reads: CASSVGGGTSGIGMDTQYF. The CDR3 bases are TGTGCCAGCAGCGTCGGCGGGGGGACTAGCGGTATAGGGATGGATACGCAGTATTTT.

This chain joins TRBV6-5 and TRBJ2-1, with 9 nucleotides matching TRBD2. The CDR3 has 16 residues. CDR1 and CDR2 from the germline V gene are MNHEY and SVGAGI. The ends lost 2 bases at V and 7 bases at J; junction bases unmatched: 9. CDR3 protein: CASSYGGGGAGNEQFF. The DNA for the CDR3 is TGTGCCAGCAGTTACGGAGGCGGGGGGGCGGGTAATGAGCAGTTCTTC.

The chain combines TRBV27 with TRBJ1-1; no clear D gene. The V end lost 4 bases, the J end lost 9 bases, and 15 bases lay between the germline ends. CDR1 is MNHEY, CDR2 SMNVEV, per germline (reference sequence). This CDR3 comprises 13 residues. CDR3 nucleotide sequence: TGTGCCAGCAGTTCTTTAACGGGTGCTCAAGCTTTCTTT. Translating gives CASSSLTGAQAFF.

The gene calls are TRBV2 and TRBJ2-6, with a tentative D call TRBD1 (5 bases). V lost 6 bases to trimming and J lost 0 bases, with 9 bases between them. CDR1 is SNHLY, CDR2 FYNNEI, per germline. This CDR3 region has 15 residues. The CDR3 here is CASSRQLSGANVLTF. For the CDR3, the DNA is TGTGCCAGCAGCCGACAGCTCTCTGGGGCCAACGTCCTGACTTTC.

The chain joins TRBV11-1 to TRBJ2-7; D uncertain. The germline V and J ends were trimmed by 7 bases and 6 bases, with 28 bases remaining between them. CDR1 and CDR2 (germline): SGHAT, FQDESV (reference sequence). This CDR3 is 17 amino acids long. The CDR3 nucleotides read TGTGCCAGCAAGCCCTCCACCTCCCGAGTAGCCGCCTCCGAGCAGTACTTC. Translation gives CASKPSTSRVAASEQYF.

J is TRBJ1-4 and V is TRBV29-1, with D maybe TRBD1 (6 bases). This CDR3 contains 14 residues. V dropped 3 bases and J dropped 2 bases, with 10 bases sitting between them. The germline gives CDR1 SQVTM, CDR2 ANQGSEA. The CDR3 nucleotides are TGCAGCGTTGAGGGGGCATCCACTAATGAAAAACTGTTTTTT. Residues: CSVEGASTNEKLFF. The variable domain in full, with the rest retrieved from reference TRBV29-1 and TRBJ1-4, is SAVISQKPSRDICQRGTSLTIQCQVDSQVTMMFWYRQQPGQSLTLIATANQGSEATYESGFVIDKFPISRPNLTFSTLTVSNMSPEDSSIYLCSVEGASTNEKLFFGSGTQLSVL.

The chain links TRBV19 to TRBJ2-1, with 11 bases matching TRBD2. Trimming at V came to 8 bases and at J to 8 bases, leaving 11 bases not matched to a gene. The germline gives CDR1 LNHDA, CDR2 SQIVND (reference sequence). CDR3 length: 15 residues. The CDR3 is CASRHPGLAVDEQFF. CDR3 nucleotides: TGTGCCAGTCGCCACCCGGGACTAGCGGTGGATGAGCAGTTCTTC.

The chain couples TRBV14 to TRBJ1-1, with 9 bases aligning to TRBD1. Trimming cost V 0 bases and J 8 bases; bases outside gene matches: 1. The germline V gene has CDR1 SGHDN and CDR2 FVKESK. This CDR3 spans 13 amino acids. Written as DNA, the CDR3 is TGTGCCAGCAGCCAAGATGACAGGGGGGAAGCTTTCTTT. Residues: CASSQDDRGEAFF.

The chain carries TRBV25-1 and TRBJ2-1; D possibly matches TRBD1 or TRBD2 (7 bases each). CDR1 and CDR2 from the germline V gene are MGHDK and SYGVNS. Trimming left V 3 bases short and J 7 bases short, with 13 bases between. CDR3 length equals 14 residues. The DNA for the CDR3 is TGTGCCAGCAGTGAGCGGGGGACAGTGAATGAGCAGTTCTTC. This gives the protein CASSERGTVNEQFF.

This clone was picked up a small number of times. The rearrangement links TRBV19 to TRBJ2-7; perhaps D is TRBD1 or TRBD2 (5 bases each). Germline V CDR1 and CDR2: LNHDA, SQIVND (reference sequence). V lost 6 bases to trimming and J lost 6 bases, with 9 bases between them. This CDR3 spans 11 amino acids. DNA of the CDR3: TGTGCCAGTAGGGGGACGATCGAGCAGTACTTC. Its translation: CASRGTIEQYF.

V usage is TRBV7-2 and J usage is TRBJ2-5; D gene ambiguous. Trimming took 5 bases from V and 5 from J, leaving 9 bases between them. The CDR3 sequence is 12 residues long. Germline V lookup: CDR1 SGHTA, CDR2 FQGNSA. In DNA form, the CDR3 reads TGTGCCAGCAGCCTTAGTATGGAGACCCAGTACTTC. Translation: CASSLSMETQYF. The full variable domain, rest sourced from reference TRBV7-2 and TRBJ2-5, is GAGVSQSPSNKVTEKGKDVELRCDPISGHTALYWYRQSLGQGLEFLIYFQGNSAPDKSGLPSDRFSAERTGGSVSTLTIQRTQQEDSAVYLCASSLSMETQYFGPGTRLLVL.

The chain carries TRBV9 and TRBJ2-3; 9 bases agree with TRBD2. There are 15 residues in the CDR3. Germline V gives CDR1 SGDLS, CDR2 YYNGEE. J gave up 0 bases and V 6 bases, and 5 bases lay outside the gene matches. This chain's CDR3 is CASTIGLASTDTQYF. The CDR3 nucleotides read TGTGCCAGCACTATCGGACTAGCGAGCACAGATACGCAGTATTTT.

This chain joins TRBV5-1 and TRBJ2-1; 13 positions agree with TRBD2. The V and J ends lost 1 base and 4 bases, in that order; junction bases with no gene match: 8. CDR1 SGHRS and CDR2 YFSETQ come from the germline V gene. The CDR3 consists of 18 residues. In DNA, the CDR3 is TGCGCCAGCAGCTTGAGAGGGGGACTAGCGGGATATTACAATGAGCAGTTCTTC. This sequence encodes CASSLRGGLAGYYNEQFF.

The chain carries TRBV29-1 and TRBJ1-1; no clear D gene. The CDR3 has 10 amino acids. The V end was cut by 4 bases, the J end by 4 bases, with 4 bases between. Looked up from germline, CDR1 is SQVTM and CDR2 is ANQGSEA. CDR3 coding DNA: TGCAGCGTTGTTCTCACTGAAGCTTTCTTT. Residues: CSVVLTEAFF.

V gene TRBV7-2 combines with J gene TRBJ1-2; TRBD1 agrees at 8 bases. Germline values: CDR1 SGHTA, CDR2 FQGNSA. V gave up 4 bases and J gave up 2 bases; unmatched junction bases: 6. This CDR3 has 15 amino acids. The CDR3 is CASSSGQGRNYGYTF. CDR3 sequence (DNA): TGTGCCAGCAGCTCAGGACAGGGTAGGAACTATGGCTACACCTTC.

The gene calls are TRBV28 and TRBJ1-3; D gene uncertain. Trimming cost V 5 bases and J 0 bases, with 14 bases left between them. There are 16 residues in the CDR3. CDR1 and CDR2 from the germline V gene are MDHEN and SYDVKM. The CDR3 here is CASSPPAASSGNTIYF. The CDR3 nucleotides are TGTGCCAGCAGTCCCCCTGCCGCGAGCTCTGGAAACACCATATATTTT.

The chain has TRBV18 and TRBJ2-4; D is ambiguous. V lost 3 bases, J lost 2 bases, and 14 bases lay in between. Germline V CDR1 and CDR2: KGHSH, LQKENI. CDR3 length: 16 amino acids. The CDR3, as DNA: TGTGCCAGCTCACCGGTGGCAGTAGATCCCAAAAACATTCAGTACTTC. It codes for CASSPVAVDPKNIQYF.